A selection of T cell receptor beta chains follows, all from one sample in a study of blood T cells in healthy people across ages. TCRdb re-analysed the 5' RACE reads in MiXCR, keeping a single row per CDR3 protein. Of nearly 800,000 distinct CDR3 sequences detected, roughly three fifths appear once; the ten largest clones hold around 24%. The material sequenced was blood. The receptor set was obtained from a man between 40 and 49 years old in good health. Each CDR3 is given with its conserved first and last residue. The D gene is left open where the match is weak. Clone size is stated in some rows and not others, as once, few, many or a class when expanded.

TRBV5-6	NA	TRBJ2-7	NA	CASSWGDRVLYEQYF	TGTGCCAGCAGCTGGGGTGATCGTGTCTTATACGAGCAGTACTTC
TRBV28	NA	TRBJ2-7	TRBD1	CASNGRDRGRYEQYF	TGTGCCAGCAACGGCCGGGACAGGGGAAGGTACGAGCAGTACTTC
TRBV5-1	NA	TRBJ2-5	NA	CASSSYRFRETQYF	TGCGCCAGCAGCTCATACAGGTTTAGGGAGACCCAGTACTTC
TRBV6-5	few	TRBJ1-4	NA	CASRMGEGTFSEKLFF	TGTGCCAGCCGAATGGGAGAGGGGACCTTTAGTGAAAAACTGTTTTTT
TRBV27	few	TRBJ2-7	NA	CASRDYDEQYF	TGTGCCAGCAGAGATTACGACGAGCAGTACTTC
TRBV28	NA	TRBJ2-1	NA	CASSFLTGQPNNEQFF	TGTGCCAGCAGTTTTTTGACGGGACAACCTAACAATGAGCAGTTCTTC
TRBV7-9	once	TRBJ1-6	NA	CASSLQGRSSSYNSPLHF	TGTGCCAGCAGCTTACAAGGACGGTCCAGCTCCTATAATTCACCCCTCCACTTT
TRBV27	NA	TRBJ1-2	TRBD1	CASSAGTGGARGYTF	TGTGCCAGCAGTGCCGGGACAGGGGGCGCGAGGGGCTACACCTTC
TRBV5-1	many	TRBJ1-2	NA	CASSLRTGLDGYTF	TGCGCCAGCAGCCTCCGGACTGGGCTTGATGGCTACACCTTC
TRBV27	NA	TRBJ1-6	NA	CASSFATTSSYNSPLHF	TGTGCCAGCAGTTTCGCCACCACGAGCTCCTATAATTCACCCCTCCACTTT
TRBV6-6	NA	TRBJ1-4	NA	CASSYSGFGEEKLFF	TGTGCCAGCAGTTACTCGGGTTTCGGCGAAGAAAAACTGTTTTTT
TRBV28	few	TRBJ2-1	TRBD1	CASSYGGDRGLNEQFF	TGTGCCAGCAGTTACGGTGGAGACAGGGGGCTTAATGAGCAGTTCTTC
TRBV27	NA	TRBJ1-2	TRBD1	CASTEFAGGGGYTF	TGTGCCAGCACCGAGTTTGCAGGGGGTGGGGGCTACACCTTC
TRBV28	few	TRBJ2-2	TRBD2	CASSSGLAENTGELFF	TGTGCCAGCAGCTCGGGACTAGCGGAGAACACCGGGGAGCTGTTTTTT
TRBV27	few	TRBJ1-6	NA	CASSPGSYNSPLHF	TGTGCCAGCAGTCCTGGCTCCTATAATTCACCCCTCCACTTT
TRBV2	once	TRBJ2-1	NA	CASSAQNEQFF	TGTGCCAGCAGTGCGCAGAATGAGCAGTTCTTC
TRBV6-2/TRBV6-3	NA	TRBJ2-7	NA	CASSYKDGMLLDEQYF	TGTGCCAGCAGTTATAAGGATGGAATGCTGCTCGACGAGCAGTACTTC
TRBV28	NA	TRBJ2-6	NA	CASHAPSGANVLTF	TGTGCCAGCCACGCGCCGTCTGGGGCCAACGTCCTGACTTTC
TRBV4-1	few	TRBJ2-7	TRBD2	CASSQGLAGGRDEQYF	TGCGCCAGCAGCCAAGGGCTAGCGGGAGGAAGGGACGAGCAGTACTTC
TRBV7-9	NA	TRBJ2-5	NA	CASSLPGGMGGNEQYF	TGTGCCAGCAGCTTACCTGGCGGGATGGGTGGGAATGAGCAGTACTTC
TRBV24-1	NA	TRBJ2-1	NA	CATKGPGLRDNEQFF	TGTGCCACCAAAGGGCCCGGGTTACGGGACAATGAGCAGTTCTTC
TRBV27	few	TRBJ1-2	NA	CASSRTEFSPGYTF	TGTGCCAGCAGCCGAACAGAATTCTCGCCAGGCTACACCTTC
TRBV4-2	NA	TRBJ2-2	TRBD2	CASSQGLAGVNTGELFF	TGTGCCAGCAGCCAAGGGCTAGCGGGAGTGAACACCGGGGAGCTGTTTTTT
TRBV7-9	NA	TRBJ1-4	NA	CASSPSVATEEEKLFF	TGTGCCAGCAGTCCATCCGTAGCTACTGAAGAGGAAAAACTGTTTTTT
TRBV6-2/TRBV6-3	few	TRBJ2-7	NA	CASRSVARSSYEQYF	TGTGCCAGCAGATCAGTAGCGCGGAGCTCCTACGAGCAGTACTTC
TRBV15	NA	TRBJ2-3	NA	CATSRGGGTDTQYF	TGTGCCACCAGCAGAGGTGGGGGCACAGATACGCAGTATTTT
TRBV29-1	few	TRBJ2-5	NA	CSVNSLETQYF	TGCAGCGTCAACAGTCTCGAGACCCAGTACTTC
TRBV2	NA	TRBJ2-4	TRBD1	CASTEAGTVLAKNIQYF	TGTGCCAGCACTGAAGCCGGGACAGTACTAGCCAAAAACATTCAGTACTTC
TRBV11-3	once	TRBJ1-1	NA	CASSFGSNANTEAFF	TGTGCCAGCAGCTTCGGATCCAACGCGAACACTGAAGCTTTCTTT
TRBV3-1	once	TRBJ1-2	NA	CASSQVNDYGYTF	TGTGCCAGCAGCCAAGTCAACGACTATGGCTACACCTTC
TRBV7-2	NA	TRBJ2-2	NA	CASRGGADTGELFF	TGTGCCAGCAGAGGGGGGGCGGACACCGGGGAGCTGTTTTTT
TRBV3-1	NA	TRBJ2-5	NA	CASSQEAAGETQYF	TGTGCCAGCAGCCAAGAAGCGGCGGGGGAGACCCAGTACTTC
TRBV7-2	NA	TRBJ2-5	TRBD1	CASSLGQGRVETQYF	TGTGCCAGCAGCCTCGGACAGGGGAGGGTGGAGACCCAGTACTTC
TRBV29-1	NA	TRBJ1-1	NA	CSVASDTEAFF	TGCAGCGTTGCGAGCGACACTGAAGCTTTCTTT
TRBV20-1	NA	TRBJ2-2	NA	CSARMGLGSVELFF	TGCAGTGCTAGGATGGGGTTAGGGTCCGTGGAGCTGTTTTTT
TRBV29-1	few	TRBJ2-7	TRBD1	CSVVGGTGGYEQYF	TGCAGCGTTGTAGGCGGGACAGGGGGTTACGAGCAGTACTTC
TRBV7-9	many	TRBJ2-5	NA	CASSLAEYQETQYF	TGCGCCAGCAGCTTGGCAGAGTACCAAGAGACCCAGTACTTC